The next 25 T cell receptor beta chains were all read from a single sample in a study of T cell changes during pregnancy in multiple sclerosis. Sequencing was performed with immunoSEQ multiplex PCR; in TCRdb, only in-frame clones are kept and a portion is missing. The repertoire consists of 55,000 to 80,000 clones, with approximately 93% occurring once and the leading ten covering roughly 3.1%. The source material was CD8+ T cells from peripheral blood mononuclear cells, sampled in the second trimester of pregnancy. These receptors all stem from a female donor with multiple sclerosis, enrolled in a pregnancy study.

V gene TRBV9 combines with J gene TRBJ2-1; weak D call: TRBD1 (6 bases). Deletions cut 4 bases from V and 12 bases from J, with 14 bases between. CDR3 length: 12 residues. Germline V gene lookup returns CDR1 SGDLS and CDR2 YYNGEE. The CDR3 loop is CASSITGKGQFF. As DNA, the CDR3 is TGTGCCAGCAGCATCACAGGGAAAGGGCAGTTCTTC. The variable domain in full, completed from reference TRBV9 and TRBJ2-1, reads DSGVTQTPKHLITATGQRVTLRCSPRSGDLSVYWYQQSLDQGLQFLIQYYNGEERAKGNILERFSAQQFPDLHSELNLSSLELGDSALYFCASSITGKGQFFGPGTRLTVL.

V is TRBV6-6 and J is TRBJ2-7; D not certain. CDR3 size: 13 residues. Germline V gives CDR1 MNHNY, CDR2 SVGAGI (reference sequence). V was pared by 3 bases and J by 3 bases, with 9 bases between. CDR3 DNA sequence: TGTGCCAGCAGTTATAAAGAGAGCTACGAGCAGTACTTC. As protein: CASSYKESYEQYF.

V usage is TRBV5-4 and J usage is TRBJ2-3, with D perhaps matching TRBD2 (6 bases). Germline V gene sequence: CDR1 SGHNT, CDR2 YYREEE (reference sequence). CDR3 length: 16 amino acids. Trimming took off 1 base at V and 2 bases at J, with 14 bases between the two ends. CDR3 in DNA: TGTGCCAGCAGCTTGCCTACGGGAGCATTCACAGATACGCAGTATTTT. Residues: CASSLPTGAFTDTQYF. Combining the CDR3 with reference TRBV5-4 and TRBJ2-3 gives the whole variable domain ETGVTQSPTHLIKTRGQQVTLRCSSQSGHNTVSWYQQALGQGPQFIFQYYREEENGRGNFPPRFSGLQFPNYSSELNVNALELDDSALYLCASSLPTGAFTDTQYFGPGTRLTVL.

The chain has TRBV7-9 and TRBJ1-1; D remains unclear. V shed 4 bases and J shed 3 bases, with 12 bases lying between them. Germline V gives CDR1 SEHNR, CDR2 FQNEAQ (reference sequence). This CDR3 has 14 residues. DNA for the CDR3: TGTGCCAGCAGCTCCAGTCGCGCGGACACTGAAGCTTTCTTT. It encodes CASSSSRADTEAFF.

The rearrangement joins TRBV25-1 to TRBJ1-4; D possibly corresponds to TRBD1 (5 bases). The CDR3 runs to 14 residues. Deletions cut 4 bases from V and 5 bases from J, with 11 bases between. CDR1 and CDR2 from the germline V gene are MGHDK and SYGVNS. This CDR3 is CASSAGGENEKLFF. CDR3 coding DNA: TGTGCCAGCAGTGCTGGGGGGGAGAATGAAAAACTGTTTTTT.

The chain carries TRBV9 and TRBJ2-1; 8 nucleotides line up with TRBD1. Unmatched junction bases numbered 10, after V lost 6 bases and J lost 5 bases. The germline V gene has CDR1 SGDLS and CDR2 YYNGEE. The CDR3 has 15 amino acids. CDR3 protein: CASNPPGQVHNEQFF. The CDR3 region has the DNA TGTGCCAGCAACCCCCCGGGACAGGTTCACAATGAGCAGTTCTTC.

The chain employs TRBV27 and TRBJ2-7; D may be TRBD1 (6 bases). Germline CDR1 and CDR2: MNHEY and SMNVEV (reference sequence). This CDR3 has 12 amino acids. Trimming shortened V by 5 bases and J by 5 bases, and 10 bases separated the two germline ends. This chain's CDR3 is CASSLQGNEQYF. The CDR3 coding sequence is TGTGCCAGCAGTCTCCAGGGGAACGAGCAGTACTTC.

This chain joins TRBV7-9 and TRBJ2-7, with D possibly matching TRBD2 (6 bases). The CDR3 is made up of 15 amino acids. V was clipped by 5 bases and J by 0 bases, with 14 bases between them. Per germline, CDR1 SEHNR and CDR2 FQNEAQ (reference sequence). CDR3 residues: CASSLDRDFSYEQYF. DNA of the CDR3: TGTGCCAGCAGCCTGGACCGGGACTTCTCCTACGAGCAGTACTTC.

The chain carries TRBV19 and TRBJ2-1; possible D gene TRBD1, 5 bases. In germline, CDR1 is LNHDA, CDR2 SQIVND (reference sequence). The CDR3 sequence is 13 residues long. The V end lost 4 bases, the J end lost 5 bases, and 9 bases lay between the germline ends. DNA of the CDR3: TGTGCCAGTAGTACCCGACAGAACAATGAGCAGTTCTTC. Its protein product is CASSTRQNNEQFF.

This chain joins TRBV11-2 and TRBJ2-7; D possibly corresponds to TRBD1 (5 bases). Deletions cut 5 bases from V and 4 bases from J, with 15 bases between. The CDR3 extends over 14 amino acids. Germline values: CDR1 SGHAT, CDR2 FQNNGV. The CDR3 loop reads CASSVDRGAYEQYF. CDR3 DNA: TGTGCCAGCAGCGTTGACAGAGGCGCTTACGAGCAGTACTTC.

The chain carries TRBV29-1 and TRBJ1-2, with a weak D call TRBD1 (6 bases). From germline, CDR1 is SQVTM and CDR2 ANQGSEA. Trimming removed 6 bases from V and 4 bases from J, with 15 bases in between. The CDR3 length is 13 residues. In DNA, the CDR3 is TGCAGCGTCGGGACACCTGCTCTCTATGGCTACACCTTC. Its protein is CSVGTPALYGYTF.

This clone was found a few times. The chain employs TRBV27 and TRBJ2-3; D remains unclear. The CDR3 extends over 13 amino acids. Germline values: CDR1 MNHEY, CDR2 SMNVEV (reference sequence). V shed 6 bases and J shed 0 bases, with 7 bases lying between them. The CDR3 region has the DNA TGTGCCAGCAGAACCACTAGCACAGATACGCAGTATTTT. Translation gives CASRTTSTDTQYF.

This clone was recorded once. V is TRBV15 and J is TRBJ1-1, with unresolved D. CDR1 and CDR2 from the germline V gene are LNHNV and YYDKDF (reference sequence). The V and J ends lost 5 bases and 4 bases respectively, with 26 bases between them. The CDR3 is 18 amino acids. The CDR3 protein is CATSPGGSSRVSVTEAFF. The DNA of the CDR3 is TGTGCCACCAGCCCTGGAGGGAGCTCTCGGGTTAGTGTCACTGAAGCTTTCTTT.

This rearrangement joins TRBV6-5 to TRBJ1-1; D is unresolved. This CDR3 contains 14 residues. V was trimmed by 5 bases and J by 1 base, leaving 11 bases between them. CDR1 is MNHEY and CDR2 is SVGAGI in the germline V gene. The CDR3 bases are TGTGCCAGCAGTACACATGGCGGGAACACTGAAGCTTTCTTT. This sequence encodes CASSTHGGNTEAFF.

The chain is built from TRBV7-9 and TRBJ2-7; weak D call: TRBD1 (6 bases). The CDR3 extends over 14 amino acids. The V and J ends lost 6 bases and 6 bases respectively, with 18 bases between them. CDR1 SEHNR and CDR2 FQNEAQ come from the germline V gene (reference sequence). CDR3: CASRPQGSTSEQYF. In DNA, the CDR3 is TGTGCCAGCAGACCGCAGGGGAGTACTAGCGAGCAGTACTTC.

V gene TRBV4-1 combines with J gene TRBJ2-7; the match to TRBD1 covers 7 bases. The ends lost 4 bases at V and 2 bases at J; junction bases unmatched: 5. CDR1 is MGHRA and CDR2 is YSYEKL in the germline V gene. The CDR3 is made up of 14 amino acids. The CDR3 DNA sequence: TGCGCCAGCAGCCTTCGGACAGGAGCCTACGAGCAGTACTTC. Translated: CASSLRTGAYEQYF.

The chain employs TRBV5-6 and TRBJ2-5; D is perhaps TRBD1 (6 bases). This CDR3 has 14 residues. CDR1 is SGHDT, CDR2 YYEEEE, per germline. The V end was cut by 6 bases, the J end by 5 bases, with 17 bases between. CDR3: CASNQGRSMETQYF. The CDR3 nucleotides are TGTGCCAGCAACCAGGGGCGCAGTATGGAGACCCAGTACTTC.

The rearrangement links TRBV27 to TRBJ2-5; TRBD1 is a possible D gene (7 bases). The V and J ends lost 5 bases and 5 bases respectively, with 15 bases between them. There are 14 residues in the CDR3. Per the germline V gene, CDR1 is MNHEY and CDR2 is SMNVEV (reference sequence). The CDR3, as DNA: TGTGCCAGCAGTCAACGGACAGGAGGGGAGACCCAGTACTTC. Its translation is CASSQRTGGETQYF.

The J gene is TRBJ1-3, the V gene TRBV12-5, with 10 bases identical to TRBD1. The CDR3 covers 18 residues. V lost 4 bases, J lost 3 bases, and 12 bases stayed unmatched. The germline V gene has CDR1 LGHNT and CDR2 FRNRAP. This chain's CDR3 is CASGSRGRQGAHGNTIYF. The CDR3 nucleotides read TGTGCTAGTGGTTCGAGGGGGAGACAGGGGGCTCATGGAAACACCATATATTTT.

The CDR3 region is CASRLWGTSGREVRRNEQFF. CDR3 in DNA: TGTGCAAGTCGCTTGTGGGGGACTAGCGGGAGGGAAGTAAGGAGGAATGAGCAGTTCTTC. The V and J genes are TRBV12-2 and TRBJ2-1; the table's TRBD2 call for D was not verified on the DNA. TRBV12-2 is recorded as a pseudogene. The CDR3 spans 20 residues.

The chain has TRBV19 and TRBJ1-1; TRBD1 is a possible D gene (5 bases). Germline CDR1 LNHDA, CDR2 SQIVND (reference sequence). The V and J ends lost 3 bases and 7 bases respectively, with 9 bases between them. The length of the CDR3 is 12 residues. The CDR3 region has the DNA TGTGCCAGTAGTATCACAGGCCTTGAAGCTTTCTTT. It yields the protein CASSITGLEAFF.

The CDR3 DNA sequence: TGTGCCAGCAGCCAAACAGTTCTTGTAGTCAGATCCGACAATGAGCAGTTCTTC. Translated, it gives CASSQTVLVVRSDNEQFF. The rearrangement uses TRBV14 and TRBJ2-1; D is uncertain. The CDR3 runs 18 residues. Germline-derived CDR1 and CDR2 are SGHDN and FVKESK. Between the trimmed V and J ends, which lost 2 bases and 5 bases, there was a span of 22 bases.

The V gene is TRBV7-9, the J gene TRBJ2-1; 7 bases map to TRBD1. Germline assignment: CDR1 SEHNR and CDR2 FQNEAQ (reference sequence). This CDR3 is built from 16 residues. V was clipped by 5 bases and J by 0 bases; unmatched bases: 7. CDR3 nucleotide sequence: TGTGCCAGCAGCGCCTCACAGGGGAGCTCCTACAATGAGCAGTTCTTC. This sequence encodes CASSASQGSSYNEQFF. Looking up the rest from reference TRBV7-9 and TRBJ2-1 gives the full variable domain: DTGVSQNPRHKITKRGQNVTFRCDPISEHNRLYWYRQTLGQGPEFLTYFQNEAQLEKSRLLSDRFSAERPKGSFSTLEIQRTEQGDSAMYLCASSASQGSSYNEQFFGPGTRLTVL.

The chain uses TRBV11-2 and TRBJ2-5, with D unresolved. The CDR3 runs to 14 residues. V dropped 2 bases and J dropped 3 bases, with 10 bases sitting between them. Germline loops: CDR1 SGHAT, CDR2 FQNNGV. CDR3 residues: CASSLSMRKETQYF. The CDR3 nucleotides are TGTGCCAGCAGCTTAAGTATGAGAAAAGAGACCCAGTACTTC.

The genes are TRBV19 and TRBJ2-1; 8 nucleotides agree with TRBD1. Germline values: CDR1 LNHDA, CDR2 SQIVND (reference sequence). This CDR3 contains 13 residues. Unmatched junction bases numbered 4, after V lost 10 bases and J lost 2 bases. The CDR3 DNA reads as TGTGCCATTGGACAGGGAGCCTACAATGAGCAGTTCTTC. Its translation is CAIGQGAYNEQFF. Full variable domain (missing parts from reference TRBV19 and TRBJ2-1): DGGITQSPKYLFRKEGQNVTLSCEQNLNHDAMYWYRQDPGQGLRLIYYSQIVNDFQKGDIAEGYSVSREKKESFPLTVTSAQKNPTAFYLCAIGQGAYNEQFFGPGTRLTVL.